This T cell receptor beta chain emerged from a study of OX40 agonist ivuxolimab in advanced cancers. Study-level background: The dose-escalation cohort had hepatocellular carcinoma, melanoma, renal cell or head and neck cancer. The study reported partial responses in three patients: one hepatocellular carcinoma, two cutaneous melanoma.

General study points: Compared with CD4+, CD8+ T cells on average had more expanded clones. The study found among the lowest clonal expansion in partial responders at 0.1-3.0 mg/kg.

A remark on this clone: Antigen: not known.

V dropped 6 bases and J dropped 2 bases, with 1 base sitting between them. Looked up from germline, CDR1 is MDHEN and CDR2 is SYDVKM. The CDR3 has 10 residues. Data came from immunoSEQ multiplex PCR; TCRdb stores just in-frame clones and leaves some out. The sample has 35,000 to 45,000 clones, more than 75% seen once. This TCR was sampled from an adult with an advanced solid tumor such as melanoma, head and neck, liver or kidney cancer. The specimen was CD4+ or CD8+ T cells sorted from blood, collected in a trial of the OX40 agonist ivuxolimab. The chain uses TRBV28 and TRBJ1-2; D ambiguous. The CDR3 is CASSNYGYTF. Written as DNA, the CDR3 is TGTGCCAGCAGCAACTATGGCTACACCTTC.